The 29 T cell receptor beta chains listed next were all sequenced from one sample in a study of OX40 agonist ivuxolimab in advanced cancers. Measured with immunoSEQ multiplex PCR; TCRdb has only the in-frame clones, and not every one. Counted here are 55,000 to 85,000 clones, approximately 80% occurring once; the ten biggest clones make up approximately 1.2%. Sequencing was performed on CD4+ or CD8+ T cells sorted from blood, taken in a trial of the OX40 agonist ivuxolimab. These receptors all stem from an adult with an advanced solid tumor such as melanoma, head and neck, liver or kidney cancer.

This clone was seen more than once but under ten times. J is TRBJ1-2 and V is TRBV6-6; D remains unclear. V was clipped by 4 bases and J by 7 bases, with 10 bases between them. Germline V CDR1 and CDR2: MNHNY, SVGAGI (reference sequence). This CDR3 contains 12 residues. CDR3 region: CASSFDKGGYTF. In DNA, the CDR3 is TGTGCCAGCAGTTTCGACAAAGGTGGCTACACCTTC.

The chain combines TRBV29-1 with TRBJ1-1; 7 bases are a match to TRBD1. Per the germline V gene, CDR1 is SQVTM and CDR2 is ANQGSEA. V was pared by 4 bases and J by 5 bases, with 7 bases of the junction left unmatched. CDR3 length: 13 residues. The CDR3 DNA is TGCAGCGTTGCCCCCTTACAGGGGACTGAAGCTTTCTTT. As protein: CSVAPLQGTEAFF.

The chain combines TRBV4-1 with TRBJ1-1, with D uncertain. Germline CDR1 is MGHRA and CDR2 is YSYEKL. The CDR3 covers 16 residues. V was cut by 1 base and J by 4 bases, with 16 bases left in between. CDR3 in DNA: TGCGCCAGCAGCCAAGTTTTCGTAAGGAAGAGCACTGAAGCTTTCTTT. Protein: CASSQVFVRKSTEAFF.

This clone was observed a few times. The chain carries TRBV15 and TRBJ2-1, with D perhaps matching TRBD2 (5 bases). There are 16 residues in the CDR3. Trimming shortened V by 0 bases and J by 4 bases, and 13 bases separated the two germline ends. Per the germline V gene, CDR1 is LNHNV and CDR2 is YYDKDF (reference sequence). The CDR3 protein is CATSRDLVGGYNEQFF. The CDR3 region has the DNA TGTGCCACCAGCAGAGATCTTGTAGGAGGTTACAATGAGCAGTTCTTC.

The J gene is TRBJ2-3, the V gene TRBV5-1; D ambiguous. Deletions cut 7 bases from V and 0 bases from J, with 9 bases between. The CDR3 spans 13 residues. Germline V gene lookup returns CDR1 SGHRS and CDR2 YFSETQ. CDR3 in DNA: TGCGCCAGCCACCTACTAAGCACAGATACGCAGTATTTT. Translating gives CASHLLSTDTQYF.

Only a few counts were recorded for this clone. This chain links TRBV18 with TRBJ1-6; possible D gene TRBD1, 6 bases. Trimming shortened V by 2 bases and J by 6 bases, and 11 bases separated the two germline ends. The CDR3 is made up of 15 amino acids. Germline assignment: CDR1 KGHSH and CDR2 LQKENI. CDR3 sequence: CASSPTDSSNSPLHF. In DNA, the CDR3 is TGTGCCAGCTCACCAACGGACAGTAGTAATTCACCCCTCCACTTT.

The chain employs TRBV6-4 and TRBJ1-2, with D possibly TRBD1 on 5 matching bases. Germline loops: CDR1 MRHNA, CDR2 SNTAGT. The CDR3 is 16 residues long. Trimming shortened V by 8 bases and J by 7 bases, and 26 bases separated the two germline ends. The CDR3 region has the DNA TGTGCCAGCTCCCCCGGGGGGAAAGGACTTTCGGGTGGCTACACCTTC. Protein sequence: CASSPGGKGLSGGYTF.

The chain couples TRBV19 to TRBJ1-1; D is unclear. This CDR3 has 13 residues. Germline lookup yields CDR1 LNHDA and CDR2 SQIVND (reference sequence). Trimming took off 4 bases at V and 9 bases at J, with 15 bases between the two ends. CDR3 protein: CASSSPSVVKAFF. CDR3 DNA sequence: TGTGCCAGTAGTAGTCCCTCAGTAGTGAAAGCTTTCTTT.

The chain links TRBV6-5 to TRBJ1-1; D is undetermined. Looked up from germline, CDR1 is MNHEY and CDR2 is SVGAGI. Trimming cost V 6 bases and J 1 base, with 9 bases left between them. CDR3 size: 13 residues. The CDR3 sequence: CASSPLRNTEAFF. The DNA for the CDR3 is TGTGCCAGCAGCCCCTTAAGGAACACTGAAGCTTTCTTT.

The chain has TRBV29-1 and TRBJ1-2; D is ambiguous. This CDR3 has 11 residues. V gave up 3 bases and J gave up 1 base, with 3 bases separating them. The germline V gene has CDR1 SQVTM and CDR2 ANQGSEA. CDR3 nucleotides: TGCAGCGTTGACAGTAACTATGGCTACACCTTC. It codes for CSVDSNYGYTF.

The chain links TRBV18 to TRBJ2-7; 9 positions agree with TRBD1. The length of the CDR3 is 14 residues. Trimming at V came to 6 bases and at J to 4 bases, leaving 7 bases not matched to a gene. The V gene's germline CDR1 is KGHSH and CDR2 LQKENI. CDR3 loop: CASSPTGGAYEQYF. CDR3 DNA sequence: TGTGCCAGCTCTCCCACAGGGGGCGCGTACGAGCAGTACTTC.

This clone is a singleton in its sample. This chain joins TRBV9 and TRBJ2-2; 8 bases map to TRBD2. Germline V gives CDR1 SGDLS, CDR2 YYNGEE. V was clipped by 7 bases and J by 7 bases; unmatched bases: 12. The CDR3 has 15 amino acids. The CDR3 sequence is CASSRGGDWIGELFF. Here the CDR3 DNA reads TGTGCCAGCTCCCGGGGGGGAGATTGGATCGGGGAGCTGTTTTTT.

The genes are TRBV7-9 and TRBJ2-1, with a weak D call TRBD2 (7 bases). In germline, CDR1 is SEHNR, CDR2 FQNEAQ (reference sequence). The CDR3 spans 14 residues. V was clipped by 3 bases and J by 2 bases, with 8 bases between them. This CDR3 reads CASSLGGPYNEQFF. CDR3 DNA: TGTGCCAGCAGCTTGGGGGGGCCCTACAATGAGCAGTTCTTC.

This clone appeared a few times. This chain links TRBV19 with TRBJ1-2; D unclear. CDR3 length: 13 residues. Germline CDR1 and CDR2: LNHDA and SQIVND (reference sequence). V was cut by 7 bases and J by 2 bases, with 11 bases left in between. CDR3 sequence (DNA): TGTGCCAGTACCCTAGACCTCAACTATGGCTACACCTTC. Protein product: CASTLDLNYGYTF.

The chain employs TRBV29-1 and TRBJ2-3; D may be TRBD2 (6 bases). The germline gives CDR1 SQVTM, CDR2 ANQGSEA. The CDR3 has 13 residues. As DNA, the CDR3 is TGCAGTGGCTCGGGGGTGACCACAGATACGCAGTATTTT. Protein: CSGSGVTTDTQYF.

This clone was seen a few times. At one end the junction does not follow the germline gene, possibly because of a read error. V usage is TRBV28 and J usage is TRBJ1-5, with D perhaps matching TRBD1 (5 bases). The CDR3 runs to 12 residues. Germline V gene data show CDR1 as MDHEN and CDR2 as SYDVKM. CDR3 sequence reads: CASSSGTLDWYF. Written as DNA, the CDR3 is TGTGCCAGCAGTTCCGGGACCCTCGATTGGTATTTT.

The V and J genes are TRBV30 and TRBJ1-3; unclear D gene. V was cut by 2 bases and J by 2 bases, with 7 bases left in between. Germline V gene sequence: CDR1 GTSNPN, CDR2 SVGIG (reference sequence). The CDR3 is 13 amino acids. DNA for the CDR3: TGTGCCTGGAGTCTTGGGGCTGGAAACACCATATATTTT. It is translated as CAWSLGAGNTIYF.

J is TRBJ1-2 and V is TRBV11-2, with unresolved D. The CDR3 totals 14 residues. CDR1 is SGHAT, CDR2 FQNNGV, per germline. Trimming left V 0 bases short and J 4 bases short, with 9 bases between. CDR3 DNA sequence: TGTGCCAGCAGCTTAGATCTGGGGATCTATGGCTACACCTTC. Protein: CASSLDLGIYGYTF.

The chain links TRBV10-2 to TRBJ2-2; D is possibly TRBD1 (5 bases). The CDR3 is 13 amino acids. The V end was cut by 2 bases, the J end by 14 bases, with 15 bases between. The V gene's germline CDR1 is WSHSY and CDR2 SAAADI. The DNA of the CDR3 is TGCGCCAGCAGTGAGGGCCTCAAAGGGGCCCTGTTTTTT. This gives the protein CASSEGLKGALFF.

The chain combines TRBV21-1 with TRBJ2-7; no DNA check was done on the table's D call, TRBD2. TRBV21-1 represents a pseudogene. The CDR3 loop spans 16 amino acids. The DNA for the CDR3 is TGTGCCAGCAGCAAAGCTGCCTGCCTATACTCCTACGAGCAGTACTTC. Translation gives CASSKAACLYSYEQYF.

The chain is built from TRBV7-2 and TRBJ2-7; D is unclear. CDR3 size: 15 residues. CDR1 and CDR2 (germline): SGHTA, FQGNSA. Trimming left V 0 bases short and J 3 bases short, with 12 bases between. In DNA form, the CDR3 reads TGTGCCAGCAGCTTAGCGTCTGGGCAAGACTACGAGCAGTACTTC. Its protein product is CASSLASGQDYEQYF.

The CDR3 reads CASKSGRQDPETQYF. CDR3 in DNA: TGTGCCAGCAAGTCGGGCAGACAGGACCCAGAGACCCAGTACTTC. The chain uses TRBV5-4 and TRBJ2-5; D may be TRBD1 (6 bases). Per the germline V gene, CDR1 is SGHNT and CDR2 is YYREEE (reference sequence). Deletions cut 6 bases from V and 4 bases from J, with 19 bases between. The CDR3 length is 15 residues. The variable domain in full, completed from reference TRBV5-4 and TRBJ2-5, reads ETGVTQSPTHLIKTRGQQVTLRCSSQSGHNTVSWYQQALGQGPQFIFQYYREEENGRGNFPPRFSGLQFPNYSSELNVNALELDDSALYLCASKSGRQDPETQYFGPGTRLLVL.

The CDR3 spells CASSLKDEQYF. The CDR3 nucleotides are TGTGCCAGCAGCCTAAAGGATGAGCAGTACTTC. The rearrangement uses TRBV2 and TRBJ2-7; D is ambiguous. CDR3 length: 11 residues. Germline CDR1 is SNHLY and CDR2 is FYNNEI. V was shortened by 6 bases and J by 7 bases, with 10 bases between the two germline ends.

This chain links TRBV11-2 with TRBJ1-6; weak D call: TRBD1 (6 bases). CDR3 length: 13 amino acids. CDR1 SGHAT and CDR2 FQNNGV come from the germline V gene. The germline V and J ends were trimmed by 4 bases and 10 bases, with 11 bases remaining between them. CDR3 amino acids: CASSSVGGSPLHF. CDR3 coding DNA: TGTGCCAGCAGCTCCGTTGGGGGCTCACCCCTCCACTTT. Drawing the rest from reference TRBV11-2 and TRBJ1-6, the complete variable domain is EAGVAQSPRYKIIEKRQSVAFWCNPISGHATLYWYQQILGQGPKLLIQFQNNGVVDDSQLPKDRFSAERLKGVDSTLKIQPAKLEDSAVYLCASSSVGGSPLHFGNGTRLTVT.

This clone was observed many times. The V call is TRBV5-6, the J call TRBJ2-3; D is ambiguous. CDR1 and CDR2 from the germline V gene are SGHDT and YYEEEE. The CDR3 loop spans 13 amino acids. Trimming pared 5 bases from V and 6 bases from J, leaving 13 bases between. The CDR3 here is CASSRGRWDTQYF. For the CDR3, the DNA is TGTGCCAGCAGTAGAGGTCGCTGGGATACGCAGTATTTT.

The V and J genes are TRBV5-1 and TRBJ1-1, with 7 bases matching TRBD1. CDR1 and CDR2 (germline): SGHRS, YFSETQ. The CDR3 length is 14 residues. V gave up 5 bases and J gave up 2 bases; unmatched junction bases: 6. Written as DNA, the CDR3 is TGCGCCAGCAGACCCCGACAGGGAAACACTGAAGCTTTCTTT. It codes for CASRPRQGNTEAFF.

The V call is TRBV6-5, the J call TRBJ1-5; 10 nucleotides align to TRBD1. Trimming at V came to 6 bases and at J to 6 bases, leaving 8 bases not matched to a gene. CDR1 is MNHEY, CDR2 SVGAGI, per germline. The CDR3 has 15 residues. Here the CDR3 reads CASSLGTGESQPQHF. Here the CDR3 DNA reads TGTGCCAGCAGCCTTGGGACAGGGGAGAGTCAGCCCCAGCATTTT.

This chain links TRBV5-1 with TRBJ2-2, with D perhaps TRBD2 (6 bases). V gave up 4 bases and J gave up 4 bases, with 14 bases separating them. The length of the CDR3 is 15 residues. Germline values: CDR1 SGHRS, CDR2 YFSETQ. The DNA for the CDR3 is TGCGCCAGCAGCGGACCGGGACTGCTCACCGGGGAGCTGTTTTTT. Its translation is CASSGPGLLTGELFF.

The CDR3 DNA is TGTGCCAGCAGCTTAGCCGGTGGAGAAGAGACCCAGTACTTC. Protein: CASSLAGGEETQYF. The chain is built from TRBV11-2 and TRBJ2-5; D is unresolved. Germline-derived CDR1 and CDR2 are SGHAT and FQNNGV. V lost 1 base, J lost 3 bases, and 9 bases lay in between. The length of the CDR3 is 14 residues.